Following are 21 T cell receptor beta chains from one sample sequenced in a study of beta chain features in type 1 diabetes. Expressed TCRB transcripts were sequenced, since all the RNA that had been isolated was reverse transcribed. TCRdb's table, derived via immunoSEQ multiplex PCR, lists solely in-frame clones and lacks some. The sample consists of roughly 370,000 clones, approximately 13% of them appearing once. The sequenced material came from naive CD4+ T cells from blood. The receptors were gathered from a man aged 30-40 years in good health.

The chain combines TRBV12-5 with TRBJ2-5; a possible D gene is TRBD2 (6 bases). Germline V CDR1 and CDR2: LGHNT, FRNRAP. The length of the CDR3 is 15 residues. Trimming removed 6 bases at V and 4 bases at J, with 18 bases between. CDR3 DNA: TGTGCTAGTGGGACCTACCGGGAGAATCGAGAGACCCAGTACTTC. Translated, it gives CASGTYRENRETQYF.

This clone was seen only a few times. The CDR3 DNA is TGTGCCAGCAGCCAAGGTAGCGGGGGGGCGTGGATGAATGAGCAGTTCTTC. It yields the protein CASSQGSGGAWMNEQFF. The chain has TRBV14 and TRBJ2-1, with 11 bases that match TRBD2. The CDR3 is made up of 17 amino acids. Germline V lookup: CDR1 SGHDN, CDR2 FVKESK. V shed 1 base and J 7 bases; nucleotides not matched to a gene: 9.

This clone was seen a handful of times. This chain uses TRBV9 with TRBJ1-5; TRBD1 is a possible D gene (6 bases). Germline CDR1 is SGDLS and CDR2 is YYNGEE. Deletions cut 0 bases from V and 6 bases from J, with 13 bases between. The CDR3 extends over 15 amino acids. DNA of the CDR3: TGTGCCAGCAGCGTAGAGGCAGGGGAGAGTCAGCCCCAGCATTTT. Its protein is CASSVEAGESQPQHF.

This clone was seen only a few times. The chain links TRBV4-3 to TRBJ1-2, with D maybe TRBD1 (6 bases). In germline, CDR1 is LGHNA, CDR2 YSLEER. The CDR3 has 17 residues. V was shortened by 3 bases and J by 3 bases, with 20 bases between the two germline ends. CDR3: CASSQLRTYREDYGYTF. The CDR3 DNA sequence: TGCGCCAGCAGCCAGCTTAGGACTTACAGGGAGGACTATGGCTACACCTTC.

This clone was found a few times. The sample holds other DNA sequences that translate to the same CDR3. V is TRBV30 and J is TRBJ1-3; no clear D. CDR1 is GTSNPN and CDR2 is SVGIG in the germline V gene (reference sequence). Between the trimmed V and J ends, which lost 0 bases and 0 bases, there was a span of 9 bases. CDR3 length: 15 amino acids. CDR3 coding DNA: TGTGCCTGGAGTGTACGGGTGAGCTCTGGAAACACCATATATTTT. It encodes CAWSVRVSSGNTIYF. Full variable domain (remainder filled in from reference TRBV30 and TRBJ1-3): SQTIHQWPATLVQPVGSPLSLECTVEGTSNPNLYWYRQAAGRGLQLLFYSVGIGQISSEVPQNLSASRPQDRQFILSSKKLLLSDSGFYLCAWSVRVSSGNTIYFGEGSWLTVV.

The chain couples TRBV11-3 to TRBJ2-3; TRBD2 might be the D (6 bases). The V gene's germline CDR1 is SGHNT and CDR2 YENEEA. CDR3 length equals 14 residues. V shed 5 bases and J shed 0 bases, with 9 bases lying between them. CDR3 residues: CASSERASTDTQYF. The CDR3 nucleotides read TGTGCCAGCAGCGAGCGGGCCAGCACAGATACGCAGTATTTT.

This clone came up a few times. The CDR3 protein is CASSPGTAGSTDTQYF. The CDR3, as DNA: TGTGCCAGCAGCCCGGGGACAGCCGGAAGCACAGATACGCAGTATTTT. The chain recombines TRBV7-9 with TRBJ2-3; 7 nucleotides agree with TRBD1. CDR3 length: 16 amino acids. The V segment lost 5 bases and the J segment 0 bases; nucleotides outside the gene matches: 8. CDR1 is SEHNR and CDR2 is FQNEAQ in the germline V gene (reference sequence).

V is TRBV28 and J is TRBJ2-2; D not certain. The germline gives CDR1 MDHEN, CDR2 SYDVKM. The CDR3 totals 13 residues. V shed 5 bases and J shed 7 bases, with 11 bases lying between them. The CDR3 DNA reads as TGTGCCAGCAGTCTACGCAACGGCGGGGAGCTGTTTTTT. Protein product: CASSLRNGGELFF. The entire variable domain, with the rest obtained from reference TRBV28 and TRBJ2-2, is as follows: DVKVTQSSRYLVKRTGEKVFLECVQDMDHENMFWYRQDPGLGLRLIYFSYDVKMKEKGDIPEGYSVSREKKERFSLILESASTNQTSMYLCASSLRNGGELFFGEGSRLTVL.

A few counts support this clone. This chain connects TRBV7-2 to TRBJ2-5; D not resolved. V shed 0 bases and J shed 4 bases, with 18 bases lying between them. The CDR3 covers 17 residues. Germline values: CDR1 SGHTA, CDR2 FQGNSA. The CDR3 sequence: CASSLAGFRSLRETQYF. The CDR3 nucleotides are TGTGCCAGCAGCTTAGCTGGGTTTCGTAGTTTAAGAGAGACCCAGTACTTC.

This clone occurred a few times. The chain uses TRBV27 and TRBJ2-7; 9 bases map to TRBD1. The germline V gene has CDR1 MNHEY and CDR2 SMNVEV (reference sequence). This CDR3 region has 16 residues. V lost 5 bases, J lost 4 bases, and 12 bases stayed unmatched. Here the CDR3 DNA reads TGTGCCAGCAGTCTCACACAGGGGGCGGTTTCGTACGAGCAGTACTTC. Its protein product is CASSLTQGAVSYEQYF.

The chain couples TRBV2 to TRBJ2-5; 11 bases fit TRBD2. The CDR3 has 14 residues. The ends lost 5 bases at V and 7 bases at J; junction bases unmatched: 6. Germline V lookup: CDR1 SNHLY, CDR2 FYNNEI. CDR3 bases: TGTGCCAGCAGTTTACTAGCGGGGGTTAGGACCCAGTACTTC. Translated, it gives CASSLLAGVRTQYF.

CDR3 sequence: CASAKDRASGANVLTF. CDR3 nucleotide sequence: TGTGCCAGCGCCAAGGACAGGGCCTCTGGGGCCAACGTCCTGACTTTC. The chain couples TRBV5-4 to TRBJ2-6; TRBD1 aligns across 8 bases. V shed 7 bases, J shed 0 bases, and the junction held 6 bases outside the gene matches. The length of the CDR3 is 16 residues. Germline V CDR1 and CDR2: SGHNT, YYREEE (reference sequence).

The chain carries TRBV29-1 and TRBJ1-1; D may be TRBD1 (6 bases). The V gene's germline CDR1 is SQVTM and CDR2 ANQGSEA. Deletions cut 2 bases from V and 3 bases from J, with 10 bases between. This CDR3 spans 13 amino acids. The CDR3 sequence: CSVESSGDTEAFF. CDR3 nucleotides: TGCAGCGTTGAATCCTCAGGGGACACTGAAGCTTTCTTT.

This sequence joins TRBV2 and TRBJ1-1; 7 positions agree with TRBD1. The V segment lost 7 bases and the J segment 1 base; nucleotides outside the gene matches: 0. Per the germline V gene, CDR1 is SNHLY and CDR2 is FYNNEI. This CDR3 has 12 residues. CDR3 nucleotides: TGTGCCAGCAACAGGGGGAACACTGAAGCTTTCTTT. This encodes CASNRGNTEAFF. Drawing the rest from reference TRBV2 and TRBJ1-1, the complete variable domain is EPEVTQTPSHQVTQMGQEVILRCVPISNHLYFYWYRQILGQKVEFLVSFYNNEISEKSEIFDDQFSVERPDGSNFTLKIRSTKLEDSAMYFCASNRGNTEAFFGQGTRLTVV.

The rearrangement uses TRBV4-1 and TRBJ2-3, with 13 bases matching TRBD2. Germline assignment: CDR1 MGHRA and CDR2 YSYEKL. The CDR3 loop spans 16 amino acids. V gave up 5 bases and J gave up 6 bases; unmatched junction bases: 8. The DNA of the CDR3 is TGCGCCAGCAGCAGGCGGACTAGCGGGGGTGGGGATACGCAGTATTTT. Encoded protein: CASSRRTSGGGDTQYF.

This clone showed up just a few times. V gene TRBV30 combines with J gene TRBJ2-3, with no clear D. Deletions cut 1 base from V and 4 bases from J, with 6 bases between. CDR3 size: 12 residues. CDR1 and CDR2 (germline): GTSNPN, SVGIG (reference sequence). CDR3 loop: CAWSGPPDTQYF. The CDR3 nucleotides are TGTGCCTGGAGTGGACCGCCAGATACGCAGTATTTT.

This clone has just a few counts. CDR3 in amino acids: CASRTKTGRNTEAFF. The CDR3 coding sequence is TGTGCCAGCAGGACTAAAACAGGGCGGAACACTGAAGCTTTCTTT. This chain links TRBV7-2 with TRBJ1-1; TRBD1 might be the D (6 bases). The CDR3 is made up of 15 amino acids. Trimming stripped 6 bases from V and 1 base from J, with 15 bases between. Per the germline V gene, CDR1 is SGHTA and CDR2 is FQGNSA.

This clone was counted only a few times. This chain connects TRBV5-4 to TRBJ2-7; D not resolved. The CDR3 has 13 residues. The V gene lost 1 base and the J gene lost 5 bases, with 10 bases spanning the gap. CDR1 and CDR2 (germline): SGHNT, YYREEE (reference sequence). The CDR3 bases are TGTGCCAGCAGCTTGTCAACCAAAAACGAGCAGTACTTC. Amino acids: CASSLSTKNEQYF.

The chain combines TRBV15 with TRBJ2-5; perhaps D is TRBD1 or TRBD2 (5 bases each). Germline CDR1 LNHNV, CDR2 YYDKDF (reference sequence). V was clipped by 0 bases and J by 5 bases, with 10 bases between them. This CDR3 has 14 amino acids. The CDR3 sequence is CATSRDPGAETQYF. The CDR3 nucleotides read TGTGCCACCAGCAGAGATCCCGGGGCCGAGACCCAGTACTTC.

This clone appeared a few times. The chain combines TRBV5-1 with TRBJ2-5; D perhaps matches TRBD1 (6 bases). CDR1 and CDR2 (germline): SGHRS, YFSETQ. The CDR3 covers 14 residues. Between the trimmed V and J ends, which lost 0 bases and 4 bases, there was a span of 10 bases. CDR3 DNA: TGCGCCAGCAGCTTGGTGGCACAGGGAGAGACCCAGTACTTC. Residues: CASSLVAQGETQYF.

This chain connects TRBV15 to TRBJ2-1, with no clear D. The CDR3 is 12 residues long. Germline V gene sequence: CDR1 LNHNV, CDR2 YYDKDF (reference sequence). The V end lost 1 base, the J end lost 4 bases, and 2 bases lay between the germline ends. The CDR3 here is CATSRAYNEQFF. CDR3 coding DNA: TGTGCCACCAGCAGAGCTTACAATGAGCAGTTCTTC.